The 7 T cell receptor beta chains in this list originate from one sample, sequenced in a study of blood T cell repertoires in COVID-19. Produced via immunoSEQ multiplex PCR; TCRdb's table is partial and in-frame only. The sample has about 130,000 clones; more than 75% are singletons. The specimen was peripheral blood. The receptors come from a human donor in a cohort sampled during active COVID-19.

The genes are TRBV7-9 and TRBJ2-3; 8 bases map to TRBD2. V gave up 5 bases and J gave up 2 bases; unmatched junction bases: 3. Germline lookup yields CDR1 SEHNR and CDR2 FQNEAQ (reference sequence). The CDR3 is made up of 14 amino acids. As DNA, the CDR3 is TGTGCCAGCAGCCATAGCGGGAACACAGATACGCAGTATTTT. Translated: CASSHSGNTDTQYF.

This rearrangement joins TRBV23-1 to TRBJ2-7; D might be TRBD1 (7 bases). TRBV23-1 has ORF status, its function being uncertain. CDR3 size: 16 residues. The V end lost 8 bases, the J end lost 0 bases, and 20 bases lay between the germline ends. CDR3 DNA: TGCGCCAGCGGCCAAGTGGGGGGACAGAGCTCCTACGAGCAGTACTTC. It encodes CASGQVGGQSSYEQYF.

The chain couples TRBV3-1 (or the pseudogene TRBV3-2) to TRBJ2-5; 13 nucleotides align to TRBD2. The trim removed 0 bases at V and 1 base at J, leaving 5 bases unmatched. Germline V gives CDR1 LGHDT, CDR2 YNNKEL (reference sequence). The CDR3 runs 18 residues. The CDR3, as DNA: TGTGCCAGCAGCCAAGATGCGGGACTAGCGGGGATCCAAGAGACCCAGTACTTC. Encoded protein: CASSQDAGLAGIQETQYF.

This rearrangement joins TRBV5-1 to TRBJ2-1; 12 bases map to TRBD2. The germline CDR1 and CDR2 sequences are SGHRS and YFSETQ. The CDR3 extends over 16 amino acids. V shed 5 bases and J 0 bases; nucleotides not matched to a gene: 3. CDR3 protein: CASRSTSGSSYNEQFF. As DNA, the CDR3 is TGCGCCAGCAGGTCGACTAGCGGGAGCTCCTACAATGAGCAGTTCTTC.

The V call is TRBV29-1, the J call TRBJ1-1, with a tentative D call TRBD1 (5 bases). The CDR3 loop spans 13 amino acids. Germline V gene data show CDR1 as SQVTM and CDR2 as ANQGSEA. V was shortened by 0 bases and J by 6 bases, with 11 bases between the two germline ends. The CDR3 nucleotides read TGCAGCGTTGAAGATCTGAGACAGCCTGAAGCTTTCTTT. This encodes CSVEDLRQPEAFF.

There are a few counts of this clone. This rearrangement joins TRBV11-1 to TRBJ2-1; no clear D gene. Trimming took 3 bases from V and 5 from J, leaving 5 bases between them. Germline-derived CDR1 and CDR2 are SGHAT and FQDESV (reference sequence). This CDR3 is built from 12 residues. The CDR3 DNA sequence: TGTGCCAGCAGCTTTCGGGACAATGAGCAGTTCTTC. This gives the protein CASSFRDNEQFF.

In the case of this clone: This sample includes further DNA sequences coding for the same CDR3. This sequence joins TRBV18 and TRBJ1-5; the match to TRBD1 covers 10 bases. The CDR3 extends over 16 amino acids. Germline-derived CDR1 and CDR2 are KGHSH and LQKENI. J was trimmed by 2 bases and V by 2 bases; bases with no gene match: 3. In DNA, the CDR3 is TGTGCCAGCTCACCAACGACAGGGGGCGGCAATCAGCCCCAGCATTTT. This codes for CASSPTTGGGNQPQHF.